This T cell receptor (beta chain) emerged from a study of blood T cell repertoires in COVID-19. Study at large: PBMCs, B-cell-depleted T cells, or T cells provided the cDNA or gDNA that made up the material.

This clone was picked up one time. Per the original data handling: From reference gene primer amplification, estimates of nucleated cell counts were derived. Sequencing was performed with immunoSEQ multiplex PCR; in TCRdb, only in-frame clones are kept and a portion is missing. The V and J calls and the clone size are those of that table, but D and trimming were determined from the DNA. The repertoire has about 190,000 clones, about four fifths of them found once; the top ten carry roughly 6.7%. Germline loops: CDR1 LNHDA, CDR2 SQIVND (reference sequence). Deletions cut 3 bases from V and 8 bases from J, with 8 bases between. The CDR3 runs 12 residues.

This clonotype was sampled from a man aged 55 to 70 with acute or convalescent COVID-19. V gene TRBV19 combines with J gene TRBJ2-1, with a weak D call TRBD2 (6 bases). Sequencing input: peripheral blood. The CDR3 nucleotides read TGTGCCAGTAGTATTGGCGGGGATGAGCAGTTCTTC. Translating gives CASSIGGDEQFF. Based on the CDR3 plus reference TRBV19 and TRBJ2-1, the full variable domain is DGGITQSPKYLFRKEGQNVTLSCEQNLNHDAMYWYRQDPGQGLRLIYYSQIVNDFQKGDIAEGYSVSREKKESFPLTVTSAQKNPTAFYLCASSIGGDEQFFGPGTRLTVL.